This TCR beta chain was captured by sequencing in a study of CD8+CD57+ T cells in acquired aplastic anemia. An expansion of CD8+CD57+ cells by flow cytometry had been shown in patients chosen for sequencing. Trimming took off 2 bases at V and 10 bases at J, with 11 bases between the two ends. This CDR3 is 11 amino acids long. Germline CDR1 is DFQATT and CDR2 is SNEGSKA (reference sequence). TCR beta VDJ and CDR3 were profiled, and genomic DNA was the template. TCRdb independently ran MiXCR on the reads; one entry per CDR3 protein. The sample lists some 170,000 distinct CDR3 sequences, about three fifths occurring once.

The sequence came from a human donor with aplastic anemia. The sequencing input was sorted CD4+, CD8+, or CD8+CD57+ T cells (not recorded which) from PBMCs. The chain links TRBV20-1 to TRBJ1-1; no reliable D call. The CDR3 nucleotides are TGCAGTGCTAGAAAGTTGGAGGGAGCTTTCTTT. It translates to CSARKLEGAFF.